This T cell receptor beta chain originates from a study of blood T cell repertoires in COVID-19 (dated by TCRdb to 2018 to 2021). With respect to the entire study: The collaborator samples originated in the United States, Italy and Spain and spanned the acute and convalescent phases of COVID-19. The prospective study material was composed of cDNA or gDNA derived from T cells, B-cell-depleted T cells, or PBMCs. Subjects who had been exposed to COVID-19, were actively infected with it, or had recovered from it provided the deeply sampled blood TCRbeta repertoires that made up the dataset. A freely available public database, intended as a resource for researchers studying the immune response to SARS-CoV-2, is where the repertoires were released. Samples were obtained from the ongoing ImmuneRACE study (first 160 participants) and from some 1,200 subjects provided by 6 global collaborators. Sample metadata almost always included a de-identified subject ID, COVID-19 status, age in years and sex. Where HLA class I and class II types were available, the types were taken from metadata supplied by the sample provider, not from assay-based typing. Study-wide findings and limitations: The amount of clinical and demographic metadata varied by source and participant and was provided uncurated.

The immunoSEQ Assay, a bias-controlled multiplex PCR, was used to amplify TCRbeta CDR3 regions from genomic DNA. As for how the authors treated the data: Nucleated cell counts per sample were estimated from amplification of reference gene primers within the assay. To quantify the absolute abundance of each unique TCRbeta CDR3 rearrangement, sequence reads were collapsed and filtered. For each sample, productive Simpson clonality was calculated as the square root of Simpson's diversity index over productive rearrangements. What TCRdb holds here is the immuneACCESS table cut down to in-frame rearrangements. Part of the clones is not present; checked against another copy, under half of the missing clones reflect an unresolved V gene, and the others are unexplained. V and J calls and clone size follow that table, whereas D and trimming were derived from the DNA. A total of 90,000 to 100,000 clones appear in this sample, 65% to 90% of them only once. About 1.7% of the sample is taken by the ten largest.

At the junction V is shortened by 7 bases and J by 1 base, with 11 bases in between. The CDR3 starts with the cysteine, ends with the phenylalanine, and has 14 residues. The CDR3 DNA has 42 bases and is translated from base 1. The germline V gene sets CDR1 to MDHEN and CDR2 to SYDVKM. As regards this clone: Its antigen remains undetermined. There are no base qualities to consult, and no much larger clone falls within one base.

Collaborating institutions collected whole blood in K2EDTA tubes following their own protocols. Collaborator samples were shipped for TCRbeta analysis as frozen whole blood, isolated PBMCs, or DNA extracted from either sample type. The chain is made from TRBV28 and TRBJ2-1; matching of 5 bases hints at TRBD2 as the D gene. The sample comprised peripheral blood. The TCR originated in a man older than 75 with acute or convalescent COVID-19. The CDR3 protein: CASMPTSSYNEQFF. The nucleotide sequence reads TGTGCCAGCATGCCCACTAGTTCCTACAATGAGCAGTTCTTC.